The rows below give T cell receptor beta chains drawn from one sample of a study of blood T cell repertoires in COVID-19. TCRdb's copy holds only in-frame clones and misses some; the assay was immunoSEQ multiplex PCR. The sample records some 460,000 clones, approximately 90% being singletons. The sequenced sample was PBMCs or T cells enriched from blood (not recorded which). These receptors were collected from a woman aged 18-29 years who had recovered from COVID-19. The CDR3 runs from the conserved cysteine through the conserved F or W. A D gene is named only where the DNA matches it firmly. Clone size is stated in some rows and not others, as once, few, many or a class when expanded.

J gene,clone size,D gene,V gene,CDR3 DNA,CDR3 protein
TRBJ1-2,-,TRBD1,TRBV25-1,TGTGCCAGCAGTGGGGAGGGACAGGGGGTTCAAAGGAAGGGCTACACCTTC,CASSGEGQGVQRKGYTF
TRBJ1-6,few,-,TRBV5-1,TGCGCCAGCAGCTTGGACAGTAAGGATTCACCCCTCCACTTT,CASSLDSKDSPLHF
TRBJ2-5,-,-,TRBV29-1,TGCAGCGTTGCGTTGTCGAGCCAAGAGACCCAGTACTTC,CSVALSSQETQYF
TRBJ2-7,-,TRBD1,TRBV10-3,TGTGCCAACGGATCCGGGACAGGTGGCGAGCAGTACTTC,CANGSGTGGEQYF
TRBJ1-1,once,-,TRBV29-1,TGCAGCGTTCTGGAGGGCACTGAAGCTTTCTTT,CSVLEGTEAFF
TRBJ2-2,-,-,TRBV11-3,TGTGCCAGCAGCTTAGATCGGGGGACCGGGGAGCTGTTTTTT,CASSLDRGTGELFF
TRBJ1-2,-,TRBD1,TRBV19,TGTGCCAGTAGTGGAGACAGGGGGCGGTCAGGTGGCTACACCTTC,CASSGDRGRSGGYTF
TRBJ2-6,-,TRBD1,TRBV4-1,TGCGCCAGCAGCAGTGAGGGACAGAGGACTGGGGCCAACGTCCTGACTTTC,CASSSEGQRTGANVLTF
TRBJ2-3,-,TRBD2,TRBV5-1,TGCGCCAGCAGCCGCCAACTAGCGGACACAGATACGCAGTATTTT,CASSRQLADTDTQYF
TRBJ2-3,-,-,TRBV5-4,TGTGCCAGCAGCTCCTATACAGATACGCAGTATTTT,CASSSYTDTQYF
TRBJ2-3,-,TRBD2,TRBV12-5,TGTGCTAGTGGTTCCCTCAGCGGGGGGGTTTTCACAGATACGCAGTATTTT,CASGSLSGGVFTDTQYF
TRBJ2-1,-,TRBD1,TRBV3-1/TRBV3-2,TGTGCCAGCAGCCAAGGACCGCGGACAGGGATTGTCTACAATGAGCAGTTCTTC,CASSQGPRTGIVYNEQFF
TRBJ1-1,-,-,TRBV11-3,TGTGCCAGCAGCTTTAGACATAACACTGAAGCTTTCTTT,CASSFRHNTEAFF
TRBJ1-2,-,TRBD1,TRBV2,TGTGCCAGCAGGGTCACAGGGGGAGGCTCTAACTATGGCTACACCTTC,CASRVTGGGSNYGYTF
TRBJ1-2,-,TRBD1,TRBV10-2,TGCGCCAGCAGCGATTTCCGGGACAGGGCGGAAGGCTACACCTTC,CASSDFRDRAEGYTF
TRBJ2-1,once,TRBD1,TRBV5-1,TGCGCCAGCAGCAGGTCTCCGGGACAGTCATACAATGAGCAGTTCTTC,CASSRSPGQSYNEQFF
TRBJ2-7,-,-,TRBV2,TGTGCCAGCAGGGGCCCTTCTTCTTACGAGCAGTACTTC,CASRGPSSYEQYF
TRBJ2-3,-,-,TRBV12-5,TGTGCTAGTGGTTCCGTCACAGATACGCAGTATTTT,CASGSVTDTQYF
TRBJ2-7,-,TRBD1,TRBV6-1,TGTGCCAGCAGTGAGGTCGGGACAGGGGGACCCGAGCAGTACTTC,CASSEVGTGGPEQYF
TRBJ1-3,-,-,TRBV3-1/TRBV3-2,TGTGCCAGCAGCCCAAACGGGGAGGGGCACATATATTTT,CASSPNGEGHIYF
TRBJ2-1,-,-,TRBV5-1,TGCGCCAGCGAACAAGGGGGGGGGCGTAATGAGCAGTTCTTC,CASEQGGGRNEQFF
TRBJ2-1,few,TRBD2,TRBV7-8,TGTGCCAGCAGCTTAGTTGTCCAGCGGGGGGGTGAGCAGTTCTTC,CASSLVVQRGGEQFF
TRBJ1-5,-,TRBD1,TRBV3-1/TRBV3-2,TGTGCCAGCAGCCGGGACAGCCTAAATCAGCCCCAGCATTTT,CASSRDSLNQPQHF
TRBJ1-3,once,-,TRBV6-1,TGTGCCAGCAGTGAGTATGGAAACACCATATATTTT,CASSEYGNTIYF
TRBJ1-1,-,-,TRBV2,TGTGCCAGCAGTGGGGGGCCTTTCAGGGGCGACACTGAAGCTTTCTTT,CASSGGPFRGDTEAFF
TRBJ2-5,once,TRBD2,TRBV14,TGTGCCAGCAGCCCCCTGGGACTAGCGGGGAAAGAGACCCAGTACTTC,CASSPLGLAGKETQYF
TRBJ1-4,-,-,TRBV5-1,TGCGCCAGCAGCTTAGGCGGGGCCGATGAAAAACTGTTTTTT,CASSLGGADEKLFF
TRBJ2-3,once,TRBD1,TRBV28,TGTGCCAGCAGTTTGAAAGGGGGCAGGGGAGATACGCAGTATTTT,CASSLKGGRGDTQYF
TRBJ1-6,once,-,TRBV5-4,TGTGCCAGCAGCTTTATTGGACAGAATTCACCCCTCCACTTT,CASSFIGQNSPLHF
TRBJ2-1,-,-,TRBV19,TGTGCCAGTAGTACGGCTGACACCTGGGATGAGCAGTTCTTC,CASSTADTWDEQFF
TRBJ1-6,-,TRBD1,TRBV25-1,TGTGCCAGCAGCCCACCACAGGGGGACGGATCACCCCTCCACTTT,CASSPPQGDGSPLHF
TRBJ2-3,-,-,TRBV5-1,TGCGCCAGCTGGGCAGGCAACACAGATACGCAGTATTTT,CASWAGNTDTQYF
TRBJ2-7,-,-,TRBV7-8,TGTGCCAGCAGCAGAGGCGGGACGGCGAGCTCCTACGAGCAGTACTTC,CASSRGGTASSYEQYF
TRBJ1-6,-,-,TRBV6-5,TGTGCCAGCCGGGGTGTCTATAATTCACCCCTCCACTTT,CASRGVYNSPLHF
TRBJ1-1,-,-,TRBV21-1,TGTGCCAGCAGCAACTCCAGACAGGGAGTAACTGAAGCTTTCTTT,CASSNSRQGVTEAFF
TRBJ2-1,-,TRBD2,TRBV19,TGTGCCAGTAGAAATAGCGGGGGGGGTGTTAATGAGCAGTTCTTC,CASRNSGGGVNEQFF
TRBJ1-1,few,-,TRBV12-3/TRBV12-4,TGTGCCAGCACCCGCGGGGACACTGAAGCTTTCTTT,CASTRGDTEAFF
TRBJ1-4,-,-,TRBV3-1/TRBV3-2,TGTGCCAGCAGCCAAGATGTTGGGGCAGCTGAAAAACTGTTTTTT,CASSQDVGAAEKLFF
TRBJ1-2,-,-,TRBV25-1,TGTGCCAGCAGTCAGGGGCGGGCGTATGGCTACACCTTC,CASSQGRAYGYTF
TRBJ1-5,once,TRBD1,TRBV6-2/TRBV6-3,TGTGCCAGCAGCTTCTGGACAGGGGCGAATCAGCCCCAGCATTTT,CASSFWTGANQPQHF
TRBJ1-2,-,TRBD1,TRBV12-3/TRBV12-4,TGTGCCAGCGGCGAGGGGGCCGCTCCTGCCACCTTC,CASGEGAAPATF
TRBJ1-5,-,-,TRBV6-5,TGTGCCAGCAGTTACACTAGGGGGGGCTCCCAGCCCCAGCATTTT,CASSYTRGGSQPQHF
TRBJ2-4,-,-,TRBV10-3,TGTGCCATCAGTGAGGTTCCAGGGCCCCTCAAAAACATTCAGTACTTC,CAISEVPGPLKNIQYF
TRBJ2-3,-,TRBD1,TRBV14,TGTGCCAGCAGCCTCGACAGGGGACGGCAGTATTTT,CASSLDRGRQYF